The clone carrying this TCR beta chain was recorded once. These data are taken from a study of memory CD4+ T cells and cytomegalovirus serostatus. In the study overall: Donors were healthy Belgian adults, several CMV seropositive and 20 to 25 seronegative.

The sort gate was single viable CD3+CD4+CD8-CD45RO+ cells for memory CD4+ T cells. The CDR3 is 16 residues long. Trimming took off 0 bases at V and 6 bases at J, with 15 bases between the two ends. Germline CDR1 and CDR2: SGHTA and FQGNSA. TCRdb keeps only in-frame clones here, not all; method: immunoSEQ multiplex PCR. There are 50,000 to 65,000 clones in the sample; around 79% occur only once, and 2.6% lies in the top ten. The chain employs TRBV7-2 and TRBJ2-1; D is perhaps TRBD2 (5 bases). The sample was memory CD4+ T cells from blood. The receptor was derived from an adult in good health and CMV-seropositive. The CDR3 here is CASSLAPWRAANEQFF. The CDR3 nucleotides read TGTGCCAGCAGCTTAGCGCCGTGGCGGGCGGCCAATGAGCAGTTCTTC.